Shown below are 17 T cell receptor beta chains from a single sample sequenced in a study of regulatory T cells in long-lasting Graves disease. The time point here: newly diagnosed GD, antithyroid drugs for less than 3 months. The TCR library used RNA extracted from PBMCs. Library construction for TCR beta used iRepertoire HTBI primers and Arm-PCR of CDR3 regions. In TCRdb, the multiplex PCR reads were re-called with MiXCR into one record per CDR3 protein. The table lists hundreds of thousands of distinct CDR3 sequences, 15% to 20% of them singletons. The sample also formed part of further work on T cells in Graves' hyperthyroidism and ophthalmopathy.

This specimen was peripheral blood mononuclear cells (PBMCs), taken at new diagnosis, from a patient treated with antithyroid drugs. The receptors shown here come from a woman aged 35 to 60 with Graves disease.

Ten or more counts support this clonotype. The rearrangement joins TRBV11-2 to TRBJ2-5; 9 bases fit TRBD2. V shed 5 bases and J 8 bases; nucleotides not matched to a gene: 12. The CDR3 has 15 amino acids. In germline, CDR1 is SGHAT, CDR2 FQNNGV. CDR3 in amino acids: CASSPLVLAGRTQYF. CDR3 DNA sequence: TGTGCCAGCAGCCCCCTCGTTCTAGCGGGGAGAACCCAGTACTTC.

In this sample, this clonotype turned up a few times. The chain combines TRBV5-4 with TRBJ2-7; tentative D call: TRBD1 (7 bases). This CDR3 is built from 16 residues. Per the germline V gene, CDR1 is SGHNT and CDR2 is YYREEE (reference sequence). The V end was cut by 3 bases, the J end by 5 bases, with 21 bases between. CDR3 loop: CASSSINRGGTNEQYF. CDR3 in DNA: TGTGCCAGCAGCTCCATTAACAGGGGCGGGACGAACGAGCAGTACTTC.

This clonotype was observed a few times. J is TRBJ1-5 and V is TRBV27; D is ambiguous. V was trimmed by 8 bases and J by 2 bases, leaving 7 bases between them. This CDR3 contains 12 residues. Looked up from germline, CDR1 is MNHEY and CDR2 is SMNVEV (reference sequence). CDR3 in amino acids: CASRERNQPQHF. The CDR3 DNA is TGTGCCAGCCGGGAACGCAATCAGCCCCAGCATTTT.

This clonotype was seen only a few times. The CDR3 DNA is TGCGCCAGCAGCCAGGGGTCGAGCTCCTACAATGAGCAGTTCTTC. Translation gives CASSQGSSSYNEQFF. V gene TRBV5-1 combines with J gene TRBJ2-1, with TRBD1 as a possible D gene (6 bases). The V and J ends lost 4 bases and 0 bases respectively, with 11 bases between them. Looked up from germline, CDR1 is SGHRS and CDR2 is YFSETQ. This CDR3 contains 15 residues.

In regard to this clonotype: A much larger clone differs by one base, so this may be a read error. The missing conserved phenylalanine or tryptophan at the end of this CDR3 makes a read error likely. It is unclear where the CDR3 begins or ends on the DNA, so no DNA is shown, and the CDR3 is as TCRdb lists it. This chain joins TRBV12-3 or TRBV12-4 and TRBJ2-3; TRBD1, as called in the table, went unchecked against the DNA. The CDR3 is 14 amino acids in total, end residues counted. The CDR3 loop is CASSWRGGVYEQYL.

The table lists this clonotype with many counts. The CDR3, as DNA: TGTGCCAGCAGTGAAAGCAGGTCCTACAATGAGCAGTTCTTC. As protein: CASSESRSYNEQFF. This rearrangement joins TRBV2 to TRBJ2-1; no reliable D call. This CDR3 is built from 14 residues. Trimming took 2 bases from V and 1 from J, leaving 6 bases between them. Germline lookup yields CDR1 SNHLY and CDR2 FYNNEI.

This clonotype appeared a few times. V and J are TRBV28 and TRBJ2-5; TRBD2 matches at 7 bases. Germline CDR1 reads MDHEN; CDR2 reads SYDVKM. This CDR3 contains 14 residues. The ends lost 0 bases at V and 4 bases at J; junction bases unmatched: 2. Here the CDR3 DNA reads TGTGCCAGCAGTTTATGGGGGGGGGGAGAGACCCAGTACTTC. It yields the protein CASSLWGGGETQYF.

At least ten counts were recorded for this clonotype. The chain recombines TRBV12-3 or TRBV12-4 with TRBJ2-7; 7 bases are shared with TRBD1. The V and J ends lost 3 bases and 7 bases, in that order; junction bases with no gene match: 12. The CDR3 spans 15 residues. The CDR3 is CASSFLGTANVEQYF. The CDR3, as DNA: TGTGCCAGCAGTTTTCTTGGGACAGCCAATGTTGAGCAGTACTTC.

This clonotype was picked up many times. Here the CDR3 reads CSVEGTTYEQYF. In DNA form, the CDR3 reads TGCAGCGTAGAGGGTACTACCTACGAGCAGTACTTC. This chain uses TRBV29-1 with TRBJ2-7; D possibly corresponds to TRBD2 (5 bases). CDR3 length: 12 residues. Germline assignment: CDR1 SQVTM and CDR2 ANQGSEA. V was cut by 6 bases and J by 2 bases, with 11 bases left in between.

In its sample, this clonotype was seen many times. This chain joins TRBV20-1 and TRBJ2-7, with TRBD1 as a possible D gene (6 bases). Trimming stripped 6 bases from V and 5 bases from J, with 17 bases between. The CDR3 runs 13 residues. Germline lookup yields CDR1 DFQATT and CDR2 SNEGSKA (reference sequence). The CDR3 DNA reads as TGCAGTGCCAACGTTACAGGGACGGACGAGCAGTACTTC. Its protein is CSANVTGTDEQYF.

The chain combines TRBV24-1 with TRBJ2-5; TRBD1 matches 12 bases. Trimming cost V 4 bases and J 4 bases; bases outside gene matches: 9. The CDR3 has 17 amino acids. CDR1 is KGHDR and CDR2 is SFDVKD in the germline V gene. The CDR3 DNA reads TGTGCCACCAGTGAAGACGGGACAGGGGGCCGTGGAGAGACCCAGTACTTC. As protein: CATSEDGTGGRGETQYF.

The table lists this clonotype with many counts. V gene TRBV12-3 or TRBV12-4 combines with J gene TRBJ1-5; 8 positions agree with TRBD1. The CDR3 sequence is 16 residues long. The trim removed 6 bases at V and 6 bases at J, leaving 13 bases unmatched. CDR3 sequence (DNA): TGTGCCAGCAGAATCAACCGACAGGGGCATAGTCAGCCCCAGCATTTT. Translated, it gives CASRINRQGHSQPQHF.

The chain couples TRBV7-8 to TRBJ1-1; D uncertain. The CDR3 has 16 amino acids. Deletions cut 1 base from V and 0 bases from J, with 12 bases between. Germline V gives CDR1 SGHVS, CDR2 FQNEAQ. CDR3 in DNA: TGTGCCAGCAGCTTAGAAAATATAAGGGTGAACACTGAAGCTTTCTTT. Translated: CASSLENIRVNTEAFF.

Ten or more counts support this clonotype. The V call is TRBV3-1, the J call TRBJ1-3; no clear D. The V end was cut by 1 base, the J end by 0 bases, with 7 bases between. The CDR3 extends over 15 amino acids. CDR1 and CDR2 from the germline V gene are LGHDT and YNNKEL (reference sequence). CDR3 DNA: TGTGCCAGCAGCCAAGCGGCAGACTCTGGAAACACCATATATTTT. Translation: CASSQAADSGNTIYF.

The sample holds many counts of this clonotype. V and J are TRBV30 and TRBJ1-5; tentative D call: TRBD1 (5 bases). V lost 3 bases, J lost 6 bases, and 15 bases lay in between. The CDR3 runs to 14 residues. Germline V gives CDR1 GTSNPN, CDR2 SVGIG (reference sequence). CDR3 sequence reads: CAWRETGGGQPQHF. The CDR3 DNA reads as TGTGCCTGGAGAGAAACAGGTGGGGGTCAGCCCCAGCATTTT.

This clonotype has just a few counts. The chain employs TRBV2 and TRBJ1-6; TRBD1 agrees at 7 bases. V dropped 4 bases and J dropped 11; count of bases not matched to a gene: 2. The length of the CDR3 is 12 residues. Germline CDR1 reads SNHLY; CDR2 reads FYNNEI. CDR3 amino acids: CASSGQGTPLHF. The CDR3 DNA is TGTGCCAGCAGTGGACAGGGAACACCCCTCCACTTT.

This clonotype was seen a few times. This chain links TRBV7-9 with TRBJ1-1; D call uncertain. Per germline, CDR1 SEHNR and CDR2 FQNEAQ (reference sequence). V lost 5 bases, J lost 8 bases, and 9 bases lay in between. The CDR3 is 11 residues long. The CDR3 DNA follows: TGTGCCAGCAGCATTACACGGGAAGCTTTCTTT. Protein product: CASSITREAFF.